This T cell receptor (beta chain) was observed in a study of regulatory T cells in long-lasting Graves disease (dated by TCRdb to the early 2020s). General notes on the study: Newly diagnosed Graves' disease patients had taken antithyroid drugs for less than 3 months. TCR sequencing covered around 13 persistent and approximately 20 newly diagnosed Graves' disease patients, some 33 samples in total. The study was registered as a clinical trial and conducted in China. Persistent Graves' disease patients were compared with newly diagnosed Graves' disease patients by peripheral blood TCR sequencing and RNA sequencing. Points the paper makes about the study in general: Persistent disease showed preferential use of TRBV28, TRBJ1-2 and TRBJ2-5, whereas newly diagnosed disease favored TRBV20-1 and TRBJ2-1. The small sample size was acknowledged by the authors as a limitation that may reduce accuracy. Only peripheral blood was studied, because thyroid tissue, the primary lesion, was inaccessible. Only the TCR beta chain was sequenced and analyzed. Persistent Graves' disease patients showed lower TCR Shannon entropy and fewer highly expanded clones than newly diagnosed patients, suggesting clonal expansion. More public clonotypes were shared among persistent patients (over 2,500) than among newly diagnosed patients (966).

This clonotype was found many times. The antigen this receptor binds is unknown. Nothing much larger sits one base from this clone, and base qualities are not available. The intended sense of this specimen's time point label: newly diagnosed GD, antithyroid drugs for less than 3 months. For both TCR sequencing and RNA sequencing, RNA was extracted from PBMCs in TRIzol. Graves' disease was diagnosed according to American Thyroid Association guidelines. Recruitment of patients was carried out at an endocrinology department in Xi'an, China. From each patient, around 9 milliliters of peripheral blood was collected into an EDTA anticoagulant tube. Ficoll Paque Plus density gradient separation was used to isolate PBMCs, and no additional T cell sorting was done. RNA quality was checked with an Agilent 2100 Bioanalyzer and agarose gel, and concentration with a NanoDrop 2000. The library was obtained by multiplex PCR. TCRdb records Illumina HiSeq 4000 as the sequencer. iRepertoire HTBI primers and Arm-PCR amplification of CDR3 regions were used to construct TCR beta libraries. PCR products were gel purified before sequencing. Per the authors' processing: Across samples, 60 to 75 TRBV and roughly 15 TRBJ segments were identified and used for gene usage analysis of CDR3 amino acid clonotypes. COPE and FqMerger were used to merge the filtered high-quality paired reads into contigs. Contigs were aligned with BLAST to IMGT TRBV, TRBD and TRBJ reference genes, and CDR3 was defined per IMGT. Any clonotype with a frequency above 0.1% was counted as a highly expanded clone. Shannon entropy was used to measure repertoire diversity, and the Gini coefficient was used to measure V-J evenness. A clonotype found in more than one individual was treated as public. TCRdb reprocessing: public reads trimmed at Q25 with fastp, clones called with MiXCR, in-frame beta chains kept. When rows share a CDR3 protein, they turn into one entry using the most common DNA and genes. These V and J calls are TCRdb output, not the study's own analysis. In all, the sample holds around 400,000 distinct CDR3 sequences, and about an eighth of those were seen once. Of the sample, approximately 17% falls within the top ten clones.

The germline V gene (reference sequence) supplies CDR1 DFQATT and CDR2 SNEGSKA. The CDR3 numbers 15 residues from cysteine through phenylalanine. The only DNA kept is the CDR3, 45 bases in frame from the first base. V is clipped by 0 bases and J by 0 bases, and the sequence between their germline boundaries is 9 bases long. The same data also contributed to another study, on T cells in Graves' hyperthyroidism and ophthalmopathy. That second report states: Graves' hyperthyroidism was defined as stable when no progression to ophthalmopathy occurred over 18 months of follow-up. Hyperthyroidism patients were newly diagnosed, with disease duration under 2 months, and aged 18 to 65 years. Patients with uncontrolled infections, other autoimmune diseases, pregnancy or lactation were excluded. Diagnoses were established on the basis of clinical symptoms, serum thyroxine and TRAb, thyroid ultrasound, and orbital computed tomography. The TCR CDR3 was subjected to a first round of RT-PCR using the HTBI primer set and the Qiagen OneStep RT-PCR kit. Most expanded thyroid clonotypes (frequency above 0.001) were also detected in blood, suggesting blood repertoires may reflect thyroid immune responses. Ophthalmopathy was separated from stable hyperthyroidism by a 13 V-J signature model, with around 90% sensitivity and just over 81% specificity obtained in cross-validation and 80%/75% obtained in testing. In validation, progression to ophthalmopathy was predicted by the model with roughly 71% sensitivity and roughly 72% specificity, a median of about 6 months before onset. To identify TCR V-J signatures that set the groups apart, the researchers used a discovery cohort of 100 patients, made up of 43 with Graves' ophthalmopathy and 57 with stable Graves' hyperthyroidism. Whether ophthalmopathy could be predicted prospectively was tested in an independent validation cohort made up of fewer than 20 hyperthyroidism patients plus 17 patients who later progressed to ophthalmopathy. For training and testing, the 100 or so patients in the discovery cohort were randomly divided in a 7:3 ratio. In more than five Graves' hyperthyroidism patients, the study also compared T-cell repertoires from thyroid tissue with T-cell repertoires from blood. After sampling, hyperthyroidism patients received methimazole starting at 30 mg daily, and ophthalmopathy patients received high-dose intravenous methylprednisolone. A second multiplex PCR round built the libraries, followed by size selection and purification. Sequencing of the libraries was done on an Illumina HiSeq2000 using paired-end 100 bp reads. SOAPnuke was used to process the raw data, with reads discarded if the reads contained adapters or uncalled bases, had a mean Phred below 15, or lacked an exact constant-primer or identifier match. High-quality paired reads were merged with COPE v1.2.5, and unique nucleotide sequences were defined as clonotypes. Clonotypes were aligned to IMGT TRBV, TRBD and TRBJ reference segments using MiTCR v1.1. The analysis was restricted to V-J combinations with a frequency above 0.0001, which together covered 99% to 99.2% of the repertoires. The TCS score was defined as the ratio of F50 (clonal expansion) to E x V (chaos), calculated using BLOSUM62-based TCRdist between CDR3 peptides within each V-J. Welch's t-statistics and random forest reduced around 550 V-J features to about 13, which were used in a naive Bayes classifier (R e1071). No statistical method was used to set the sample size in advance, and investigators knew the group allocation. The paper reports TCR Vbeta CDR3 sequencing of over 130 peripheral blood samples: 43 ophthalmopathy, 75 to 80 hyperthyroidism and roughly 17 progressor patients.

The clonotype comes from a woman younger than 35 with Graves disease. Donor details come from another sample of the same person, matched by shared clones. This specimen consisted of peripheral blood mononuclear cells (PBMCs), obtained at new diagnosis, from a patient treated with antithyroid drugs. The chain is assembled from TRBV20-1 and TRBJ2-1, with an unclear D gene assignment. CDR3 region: CSARDTDSSYNEQFF. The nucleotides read TGCAGTGCTAGAGATACAGATAGCTCCTACAATGAGCAGTTCTTC.